This TCR beta chain is from a study of beta chain features in type 1 diabetes. The study, taken as a whole, reports: Shortening that was moderate but significant affected the TCRB CDR3s of Type 1 diabetes patients in all four CD4+ subsets. A cDNA-based sequencing approach could over-represent cells with high TCR expression. Researchers could not determine here whether HLA type influences TCRB rearrangement.

Every donor had blood drawn once into heparin, approximately 110 mL on average. Germline V gives CDR1 MNHEY, CDR2 SVGAGI. The CDR3 sequence is 15 residues long. The V gene lost 0 bases and the J gene lost 5 bases, with 14 bases spanning the gap. Every bit of the isolated RNA underwent reverse transcription, so sequencing read expressed TCRB transcripts. The protocol was immunoSEQ multiplex PCR, while the TCRdb copy is restricted to in-frame clones and leaves out a portion. Among some 700,000 clones listed, 13% were seen once. Details on this clone: The antigen is unknown.

The sequenced sample was naive CD4+ T cells from blood. The TCR comes from a young man with type 1 diabetes. The chain is built from TRBV6-5 and TRBJ2-7, with a tentative D call TRBD2 (5 bases). Here the CDR3 DNA reads TGTGCCAGCAGTTACTCGGAACGGACTTGGAACGAGCAGTACTTC. Translating gives CASSYSERTWNEQYF.